These 9 T cell receptor beta chains were sequenced from one sample in a study of early T cells in non-severe SARS-CoV-2 infection. One entry per CDR3 protein, called by TCRdb with MiXCR from the 5' RACE reads. The table shows 45,000 to 65,000 distinct CDR3 sequences, with about 9.3% occurring only once. Input material: whole blood. The receptors were sampled from an adult who was a healthcare worker with PCR-confirmed SARS-CoV-2 infection or an uninfected control (not recorded which).

This clonotype was seen repeatedly, ten times or more. The chain uses TRBV7-9 and TRBJ1-1, with no clear D. V lost 5 bases and J lost 11, with 15 bases in between. CDR3 length: 12 amino acids. Per germline, CDR1 SEHNR and CDR2 FQNEAQ (reference sequence). CDR3 sequence (DNA): TGTGCCAGCAGCCCTAACGGGGAGGTCGCTTTCTTT. This codes for CASSPNGEVAFF.

This clonotype has just a few counts. V is TRBV4-1 and J is TRBJ2-2, with 9 positions matching TRBD1. This CDR3 has 15 residues. Germline trimming cut 6 bases from V and 0 bases from J; bases unmatched to any gene: 2. The germline V gene has CDR1 MGHRA and CDR2 YSYEKL. This CDR3 reads CASRRTGANTGELFF. The CDR3, as DNA: TGCGCCAGCAGGCGGACAGGGGCGAACACCGGGGAGCTGTTTTTT.

This clonotype was seen many times. This sequence joins TRBV3-1 and TRBJ2-3; D ambiguous. CDR1 is LGHDT and CDR2 is YNNKEL in the germline V gene (reference sequence). The CDR3 extends over 12 amino acids. V was clipped by 2 bases and J by 6 bases, with 6 bases between them. As DNA, the CDR3 is TGTGCCAGCAGCCAAAGTTCTGATACGCAGTATTTT. Protein sequence: CASSQSSDTQYF.

Ten or more counts support this clonotype. The CDR3 DNA follows: TGTGCCAGCAGTGAATTGGTCAAGAGCTCCTACAATGAGCAGTTCTTC. Encoded protein: CASSELVKSSYNEQFF. The chain joins TRBV25-1 to TRBJ2-1, with no clear D. Per the germline V gene, CDR1 is MGHDK and CDR2 is SYGVNS. V dropped 1 base and J dropped 0 bases, with 10 bases sitting between them. CDR3 length equals 16 residues.

This clonotype was picked up a small number of times. The gene calls are TRBV5-1 and TRBJ2-2, with D uncertain. Germline V gene data show CDR1 as SGHRS and CDR2 as YFSETQ. The CDR3 loop spans 12 amino acids. Trimming took off 5 bases at V and 6 bases at J, with 8 bases between the two ends. The CDR3: CASSEPSGELFF. CDR3 DNA: TGCGCCAGCAGTGAACCCTCCGGGGAGCTGTTTTTT.

This clonotype was detected only a few times. The chain recombines TRBV20-1 with TRBJ1-2; D is undetermined. The length of the CDR3 is 13 residues. Germline CDR1 and CDR2: DFQATT and SNEGSKA (reference sequence). The ends were cut back, 4 bases at V and 4 bases at J, with 13 bases in the middle. CDR3 sequence reads: CSATKPLGYGYTF. The CDR3 DNA is TGCAGTGCTACCAAACCATTAGGCTATGGCTACACCTTC.

This clonotype was found a few times. The CDR3 loop is CASSQTSSGGGDTQYF. The CDR3 DNA reads TGTGCCAGCAGTCAAACGTCTAGCGGGGGCGGAGATACGCAGTATTTT. The rearrangement uses TRBV25-1 and TRBJ2-3; 10 nucleotides align to TRBD2. Trimming at V came to 5 bases and at J to 5 bases, leaving 10 bases not matched to a gene. This CDR3 has 16 amino acids. Germline V gene sequence: CDR1 MGHDK, CDR2 SYGVNS. The complete variable domain, with remaining parts taken from reference TRBV25-1 and TRBJ2-3, reads EADIYQTPRYLVIGTGKKITLECSQTMGHDKMYWYQQDPGMELHLIHYSYGVNSTEKGDLSSESTVSRIRTEHFPLTLESARPSHTSQYLCASSQTSSGGGDTQYFGPGTRLTVL.

Only a few counts were recorded for this clonotype. The rearrangement links TRBV20-1 to TRBJ2-1; 10 bases align to TRBD2. The CDR3 runs to 15 residues. Per the germline V gene, CDR1 is DFQATT and CDR2 is SNEGSKA (reference sequence). Trimming at V came to 3 bases and at J to 5 bases, leaving 7 bases not matched to a gene. CDR3 sequence reads: CSASSGLAVHNEQFF. CDR3 bases: TGCAGTGCTAGTTCCGGACTAGCGGTCCACAATGAGCAGTTCTTC.

In its sample, this clonotype was seen a few times. The rearrangement joins TRBV20-1 to TRBJ1-1; D might be TRBD1 (5 bases). Germline V gene lookup returns CDR1 DFQATT and CDR2 SNEGSKA (reference sequence). This CDR3 is built from 13 residues. Trimming removed 0 bases at V and 3 bases at J, with 8 bases between. CDR3 residues: CSARDTGDTEAFF. CDR3 in DNA: TGCAGTGCTAGAGATACAGGTGACACTGAAGCTTTCTTT.